Detailed here is one T cell receptor (beta chain). Its antigen is currently unknown. The record originates from a study of T cell responses to AZD1222 COVID-19 vaccine. Study-wide points: Only a handful of AZD1222 recipients tested seropositive at baseline. After two AZD1222 doses, spike-specific TCR breadth and depth rose versus day 0. Reports indicate that nearly half of spike-specific TCRs are directed at unmutated variant regions.

The CDR3 spans 14 residues. V was shortened by 3 bases and J by 2 bases, with 8 bases between the two germline ends. The V gene's germline CDR1 is KGHSH and CDR2 LQKENI. This table comes from immunoSEQ multiplex PCR, and its TCRdb copy is limited to in-frame clones, with some not included. The table shows over 110,000 clones, with about 93% occurring only once. Here the sequenced sample was peripheral blood, taken on day 0 of AZD1222 vaccination. This rearrangement joins TRBV18 to TRBJ1-3; D is undetermined. The TCR was taken from an adult in good health. The CDR3 is CASSPPGTGNTIYF. In nucleotides, the CDR3 is TGTGCCAGCTCACCCCCGGGGACTGGAAACACCATATATTTT.